This TCR beta chain originates from a study of T cell responses to AZD1222 COVID-19 vaccine. Study-wide points: Vaccination with two AZD1222 doses was followed by a rise in Spike-specific TCR breadth and depth. The study found vaccine-associated CD4 TCRs spanning spike, dominant at 160-218 and 743-854. Just a handful of AZD1222 recipients tested seropositive at baseline.

As for this clone: Its antigen is undetermined.

The CDR3 contains 15 residues. V was pared by 0 bases and J by 9 bases, with 5 bases of the junction left unmatched. Germline CDR1 reads ENHRY; CDR2 reads SYGVKD. The method was immunoSEQ multiplex PCR; TCRdb's version includes in-frame clones alone and lacks a portion of them. The table has roughly 150,000 clones, 85% to 95% seen once. The source of this sequence is an adult in good health. The J gene is TRBJ1-6, the V gene TRBV10-3, with TRBD1 identical over 7 bases. Sequencing was performed on peripheral blood, taken on day 0 of AZD1222 vaccination. The DNA of the CDR3 is TGTGCCATCAGTGAGTCAGGAGGGGGCGGTTCACCCCTCCACTTT. Amino acids: CAISESGGGGSPLHF.